Shown below are 6 T cell receptor beta chains from a single sample sequenced in a study of blood T cell repertoires in COVID-19. The protocol was immunoSEQ multiplex PCR, while the TCRdb copy is restricted to in-frame clones and leaves out a portion. The sample carries about 110,000 clones, approximately 82% recorded once. The sequencing sample was made of peripheral blood. The source of these receptors is a woman in her 70s with acute or convalescent COVID-19.

J is TRBJ2-7 and V is TRBV3-1 (or the pseudogene TRBV3-2), with D possibly being TRBD2 (6 bases). V lost 0 bases, J lost 0 bases, and 15 bases lay in between. Germline V gene sequence: CDR1 LGHDT, CDR2 YNNKEL (reference sequence). The CDR3 runs 17 residues. CDR3 amino acids: CASSQDSEGRSSYEQYF. CDR3 DNA sequence: TGTGCCAGCAGCCAAGATTCGGAGGGAAGGAGCTCCTACGAGCAGTACTTC.

The chain joins TRBV11-1 to TRBJ1-1; D is unclear. CDR1 SGHAT and CDR2 FQDESV come from the germline V gene (reference sequence). The CDR3 loop spans 13 amino acids. Between the trimmed V and J ends, which lost 5 bases and 0 bases, there was a span of 7 bases. In nucleotides, the CDR3 is TGTGCCAGCAGCCGCCAGGTGAACACTGAAGCTTTCTTT. Protein product: CASSRQVNTEAFF.

The chain joins TRBV28 to TRBJ2-3; 9 bases agree with TRBD1. The CDR3 has 17 amino acids. V lost 7 bases to trimming and J lost 2 bases; unmatched junction nucleotides: 13. Germline CDR1 and CDR2: MDHEN and SYDVKM. The CDR3 region has the DNA TGTGCCAGCACCCCGACTCCGGGACAGGGTACCACAGATACGCAGTATTTT. As protein: CASTPTPGQGTTDTQYF.

The chain employs TRBV19 and TRBJ1-6; 8 nucleotides match TRBD1. The CDR3 loop spans 14 amino acids. The germline CDR1 and CDR2 sequences are LNHDA and SQIVND (reference sequence). Trimming took 5 bases from V and 10 from J; bases not matched to a gene: 7. In DNA form, the CDR3 reads TGTGCCAGTAGTCGGACAGGGAGCGGGTCACCCCTCCACTTT. Translated, it gives CASSRTGSGSPLHF.

The chain uses TRBV27 and TRBJ2-7; weak D call: TRBD2 (6 bases). V lost 0 bases to trimming and J lost 0 bases, with 9 bases between them. This CDR3 has 15 residues. The germline gives CDR1 MNHEY, CDR2 SMNVEV (reference sequence). The CDR3 coding sequence is TGTGCCAGCAGTTTATCGCTAGCGAGCTCCTACGAGCAGTACTTC. Protein sequence: CASSLSLASSYEQYF.

This clone was seen only a few times. This chain joins TRBV25-1 and TRBJ1-1; 8 bases map to TRBD1. This CDR3 is built from 15 residues. Trimming cost V 1 base and J 6 bases; bases outside gene matches: 7. Germline CDR1 MGHDK, CDR2 SYGVNS. CDR3 loop: CASSESDRGYAEAFF. The CDR3 DNA reads TGTGCCAGCAGTGAATCAGACAGGGGATACGCTGAAGCTTTCTTT. The variable domain in full, with the rest retrieved from reference TRBV25-1 and TRBJ1-1, is EADIYQTPRYLVIGTGKKITLECSQTMGHDKMYWYQQDPGMELHLIHYSYGVNSTEKGDLSSESTVSRIRTEHFPLTLESARPSHTSQYLCASSESDRGYAEAFFGQGTRLTVV.